The 12 T cell receptor beta chains reported below all come from one sample, sequenced in a study of T cells in tumors after PD-1 blockade. Profiled with immunoSEQ multiplex PCR; TCRdb holds only in-frame clones, not every one. The sample has about 59,000 clones, around four fifths seen once. The sample consisted of PBMCs, taken before anti-PD-1 treatment. The receptor source for this set is a human donor with basal cell carcinoma.

The CDR3 coding sequence is TGTGCCAGCAGCTCCTGGACTAGCACAGATACGCAGTATTTT. Amino acids: CASSSWTSTDTQYF. V usage is TRBV7-8 and J usage is TRBJ2-3; maybe TRBD2 (5 bases). V dropped 4 bases and J dropped 0 bases, with 8 bases sitting between them. Germline V lookup: CDR1 SGHVS, CDR2 FQNEAQ. This CDR3 has 14 amino acids.

This chain uses TRBV30 with TRBJ1-2, with TRBD1 matching 8 bases. This CDR3 is 14 amino acids long. Germline CDR1 is GTSNPN and CDR2 is SVGIG (reference sequence). V was pared by 4 bases and J by 3 bases, with 7 bases of the junction left unmatched. Here the CDR3 DNA reads TGTGCCTGGAATGGAGGACAGGGCTACTATGGCTACACCTTC. This encodes CAWNGGQGYYGYTF.

The rearrangement joins TRBV4-1 to TRBJ1-4; weak D call: TRBD1 (5 bases). CDR1 and CDR2 from the germline V gene are MGHRA and YSYEKL. The CDR3 contains 16 residues. Trimming removed 4 bases from V and 0 bases from J, with 12 bases in between. The CDR3 nucleotides read TGCGCCAGCAGCCGGAACCGGGACGCAACTAATGAAAAACTGTTTTTT. Protein: CASSRNRDATNEKLFF.

This clone was seen once. The rearrangement uses TRBV24-1 and TRBJ2-5; 14 bases are shared with TRBD2. This CDR3 region has 18 residues. V shed 8 bases and J 3 bases; nucleotides not matched to a gene: 13. Germline lookup yields CDR1 KGHDR and CDR2 SFDVKD. The DNA of the CDR3 is TGTGCCACCAAGGACAGTTTGGGACTAGCGGGGGCCAAAGAGACCCAGTACTTC. It is translated as CATKDSLGLAGAKETQYF.

This sequence joins TRBV9 and TRBJ2-3; D might be TRBD2 (6 bases). Germline CDR1 and CDR2: SGDLS and YYNGEE. This CDR3 spans 18 amino acids. Trimming took off 0 bases at V and 3 bases at J, with 20 bases between the two ends. This CDR3 reads CASSVATSSGGMTDTQYF. The CDR3 nucleotides read TGTGCCAGCAGCGTAGCTACTTCGTCAGGAGGGATGACAGATACGCAGTATTTT.

CDR3 DNA: TGCGCCAGCAGCTTGGGACAGGCGGGGCAAGAGACCCAGTACTTC. It yields the protein CASSLGQAGQETQYF. The chain employs TRBV5-1 and TRBJ2-5; D possibly matches TRBD1 or TRBD2 (6 bases each). This CDR3 is 15 amino acids long. Germline V gives CDR1 SGHRS, CDR2 YFSETQ. Between the trimmed V and J ends, which lost 0 bases and 2 bases, there was a span of 11 bases.

The rearrangement links TRBV27 to TRBJ1-2, with 7 bases aligning to TRBD1. J gave up 4 bases and V 3 bases, and 14 bases lay outside the gene matches. Germline lookup yields CDR1 MNHEY and CDR2 SMNVEV (reference sequence). There are 17 residues in the CDR3. CDR3 nucleotide sequence: TGTGCCAGCAGTTTGGCCGCAAACAGGGGTTTATCCTATGGCTACACCTTC. Translating it yields CASSLAANRGLSYGYTF.

This chain uses TRBV29-1 with TRBJ1-2; unclear D gene. The CDR3 spans 12 residues. Trimming took 4 bases from V and 4 from J, leaving 10 bases between them. Germline values: CDR1 SQVTM, CDR2 ANQGSEA. CDR3 sequence reads: CSVGQKVYGYTF. The CDR3 DNA reads as TGCAGCGTTGGTCAGAAGGTCTATGGCTACACCTTC.

V and J are TRBV5-1 and TRBJ1-6; D gene uncertain. This CDR3 comprises 13 residues. Germline V gives CDR1 SGHRS, CDR2 YFSETQ. V lost 5 bases, J lost 7 bases, and 10 bases lay in between. In DNA, the CDR3 is TGCGCCAGCAGTAGAGAAGGGAATTCACCCCTCCACTTT. As protein: CASSREGNSPLHF. The full variable domain, in which reference TRBV5-1 and TRBJ1-6 provide the parts outside the CDR3, is KAGVTQTPRYLIKTRGQQVTLSCSPISGHRSVSWYQQTPGQGLQFLFEYFSETQRNKGNFPGRFSGRQFSNSRSEMNVSTLELGDSALYLCASSREGNSPLHFGNGTRLTVT.

The V call is TRBV4-2, the J call TRBJ2-1; 8 bases line up with TRBD2. After removal of 1 base from V and 6 bases from J, the junction contained 8 bases not matched to a gene. Germline V gives CDR1 LGHNA, CDR2 YNFKEQ. This CDR3 spans 16 amino acids. CDR3 region: CASSQVGGAGGNEQFF. CDR3 in DNA: TGTGCCAGCAGCCAAGTGGGCGGGGCGGGAGGCAATGAGCAGTTCTTC.

The rearrangement joins TRBV5-5 to TRBJ2-2, with D possibly being TRBD2 (6 bases). Germline values: CDR1 SGHKS, CDR2 YYEKEE (reference sequence). The V end was cut by 0 bases, the J end by 6 bases, with 9 bases between. The CDR3 length is 14 residues. CDR3: CASSLGWEAGELFF. The CDR3 DNA reads TGTGCCAGCAGCTTGGGGTGGGAGGCCGGGGAGCTGTTTTTT.

This chain joins TRBV5-4 and TRBJ2-4; 8 bases map to TRBD1. The CDR3 runs 14 residues. Germline-derived CDR1 and CDR2 are SGHNT and YYREEE (reference sequence). The ends lost 5 bases at V and 5 bases at J; junction bases unmatched: 6. CDR3 loop: CASSHQGAENIQYF. For the CDR3, the DNA is TGTGCCAGCAGTCACCAGGGGGCAGAAAACATTCAGTACTTC.